The 11 T cell receptor beta chains listed next were all sequenced from one sample in a study of shared clonotypes between healthy human individuals. The naive CD8 fraction comprised CD45RO-negative cells positively selected for CCR7 and excluded terminally differentiated effector memory CD45RA+ cells. Produced via immunoSEQ multiplex PCR; TCRdb's table is partial and in-frame only. The repertoire holds roughly 570,000 clones, with 95% to 98% as singletons. Sequenced: naive CD8+ T cells sorted from blood. Source of these receptors: a man in his thirties or forties in good health.

This chain joins TRBV5-6 and TRBJ1-5; unclear D gene. The CDR3 is 14 amino acids. V dropped 2 bases and J dropped 7 bases, with 13 bases sitting between them. The V gene's germline CDR1 is SGHDT and CDR2 YYEEEE. This chain's CDR3 is CASSLGLSGQPQHF. The CDR3 coding sequence is TGTGCCAGCAGCTTAGGACTATCGGGCCAGCCCCAGCATTTT.

This clone was observed a single time. This sequence joins TRBV7-8 and TRBJ2-5; the D is unclear. Germline-derived CDR1 and CDR2 are SGHVS and FQNEAQ. The CDR3 consists of 14 residues. V was shortened by 5 bases and J by 2 bases, with 12 bases between the two germline ends. DNA for the CDR3: TGTGCCAGCAGCCCAGAGGCTTTACAAGAGACCCAGTACTTC. Translated: CASSPEALQETQYF.

The chain uses TRBV5-1 and TRBJ2-1, with 7 positions matching TRBD1. V gave up 0 bases and J gave up 3 bases; unmatched junction bases: 6. The V gene's germline CDR1 is SGHRS and CDR2 YFSETQ. The CDR3 is 16 amino acids. The CDR3, as DNA: TGCGCCAGCAGCTTGGGAGGGGGCGGAGGCTACAATGAGCAGTTCTTC. It encodes CASSLGGGGGYNEQFF.

The CDR3 coding sequence is TGTGCCATCAGTGATCAGGACGGAGGTAGACTCGATGGCTACACCTTC. Protein sequence: CAISDQDGGRLDGYTF. The chain carries TRBV10-3 and TRBJ1-2, with D hard to call. In germline, CDR1 is ENHRY, CDR2 SYGVKD. This CDR3 is built from 16 residues. Trimming took off 3 bases at V and 6 bases at J, with 20 bases between the two ends.

The V and J genes are TRBV5-6 and TRBJ2-1; 9 nucleotides align to TRBD2. This CDR3 is 17 amino acids long. Germline V gives CDR1 SGHDT, CDR2 YYEEEE. Unmatched junction bases numbered 6, after V lost 0 bases and J lost 2 bases. CDR3 sequence (DNA): TGTGCCAGCAGCTTGGGGTGGCGGGAGGGGGCCTACAATGAGCAGTTCTTC. This translates into CASSLGWREGAYNEQFF. The full variable domain, with the rest looked up from reference TRBV5-6 and TRBJ2-1, is DAGVTQSPTHLIKTRGQQVTLRCSPKSGHDTVSWYQQALGQGPQFIFQYYEEEERQRGNFPDRFSGHQFPNYSSELNVNALLLGDSALYLCASSLGWREGAYNEQFFGPGTRLTVL.

The chain uses TRBV28 and TRBJ2-3; the D gene is possibly TRBD2 (6 bases). This CDR3 spans 17 amino acids. Germline CDR1 and CDR2: MDHEN and SYDVKM. Trimming took off 5 bases at V and 5 bases at J, with 23 bases between the two ends. The CDR3 loop reads CASSPRRGSGLLDTQYF. CDR3 bases: TGTGCCAGCAGTCCCAGACGGGGTAGCGGATTGTTAGATACGCAGTATTTT.

The chain combines TRBV7-9 with TRBJ2-1, with 11 positions matching TRBD2. The V segment lost 1 base and the J segment 10 bases; nucleotides outside the gene matches: 6. CDR1 SEHNR and CDR2 FQNEAQ come from the germline V gene (reference sequence). The CDR3 is 15 residues long. The CDR3 protein is CASSLVLAGADEQFF. The CDR3, as DNA: TGTGCCAGCAGCTTAGTACTAGCGGGAGCGGACGAGCAGTTCTTC.

The chain uses TRBV7-8 and TRBJ1-5; no definite D call. The CDR3 is 17 residues long. Per germline, CDR1 SGHVS and CDR2 FQNEAQ. Between the trimmed V and J ends, which lost 4 bases and 0 bases, there was a span of 16 bases. This CDR3 is CASSSTPFGISNQPQHF. CDR3 DNA sequence: TGTGCCAGCAGCTCTACCCCGTTTGGCATTAGCAATCAGCCCCAGCATTTT. Variable domain in full (rest from reference TRBV7-8 and TRBJ1-5): GAGVSQSPRYKVAKRGQDVALRCDPISGHVSLFWYQQALGQGPEFLTYFQNEAQLDKSGLPSDRFFAERPEGSVSTLKIQRTQQEDSAVYLCASSSTPFGISNQPQHFGDGTRLSIL.

The rearrangement uses TRBV7-9 and TRBJ2-1, with D tentatively TRBD2 (5 bases). Germline CDR1 is SEHNR and CDR2 is FQNEAQ (reference sequence). V shed 5 bases and J shed 0 bases, with 11 bases lying between them. There are 15 residues in the CDR3. Written as DNA, the CDR3 is TGTGCCAGCAGCCTGACTACGGACTCCTACAATGAGCAGTTCTTC. This gives the protein CASSLTTDSYNEQFF.

The chain has TRBV6-5 and TRBJ2-6; weak D call: TRBD1 (5 bases). Trimming left V 2 bases short and J 0 bases short, with 8 bases between. Per germline, CDR1 MNHEY and CDR2 SVGAGI. This CDR3 comprises 16 residues. The CDR3 DNA sequence: TGTGCCAGCAGTTACGACAGCTTCTCTGGGGCCAACGTCCTGACTTTC. It encodes CASSYDSFSGANVLTF.

This chain links TRBV7-9 with TRBJ1-3, with a weak D call TRBD1 (6 bases). The V end lost 4 bases, the J end lost 0 bases, and 19 bases lay between the germline ends. Looked up from germline, CDR1 is SEHNR and CDR2 is FQNEAQ (reference sequence). This CDR3 spans 18 amino acids. CDR3 nucleotides: TGTGCCAGCAGCTCCCCCCAGGCCGACAGGAACTCTGGAAACACCATATATTTT. Amino acids: CASSSPQADRNSGNTIYF.